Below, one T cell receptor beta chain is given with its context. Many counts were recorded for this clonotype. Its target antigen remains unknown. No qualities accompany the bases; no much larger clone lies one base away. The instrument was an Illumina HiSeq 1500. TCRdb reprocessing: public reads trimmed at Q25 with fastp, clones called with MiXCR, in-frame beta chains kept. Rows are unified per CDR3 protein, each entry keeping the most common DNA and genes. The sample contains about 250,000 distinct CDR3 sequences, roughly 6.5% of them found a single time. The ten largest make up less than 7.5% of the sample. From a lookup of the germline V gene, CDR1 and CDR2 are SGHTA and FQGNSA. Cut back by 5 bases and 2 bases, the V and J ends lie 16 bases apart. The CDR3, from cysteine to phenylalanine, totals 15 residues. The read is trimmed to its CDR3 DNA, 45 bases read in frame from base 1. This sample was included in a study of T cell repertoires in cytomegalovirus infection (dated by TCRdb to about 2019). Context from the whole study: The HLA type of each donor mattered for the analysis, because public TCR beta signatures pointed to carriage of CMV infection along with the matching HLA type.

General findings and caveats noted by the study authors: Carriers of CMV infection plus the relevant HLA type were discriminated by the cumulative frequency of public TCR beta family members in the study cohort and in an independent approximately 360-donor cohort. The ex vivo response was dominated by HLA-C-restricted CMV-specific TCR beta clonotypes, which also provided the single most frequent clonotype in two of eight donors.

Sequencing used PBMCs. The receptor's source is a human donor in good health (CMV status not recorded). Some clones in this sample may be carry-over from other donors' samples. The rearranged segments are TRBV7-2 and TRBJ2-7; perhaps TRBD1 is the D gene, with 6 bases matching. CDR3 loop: CASSPGDVATYEQYF. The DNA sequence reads TGTGCCAGCAGCCCAGGGGACGTAGCAACCTACGAGCAGTACTTC.